The 32 T cell receptor beta chains in this list originate from one sample, sequenced in a study of T-cell reconstitution after alpha-beta-depleted transplantation in children. Preparing the TCRbeta library involved the use of unique molecular identifiers. TCRdb called the PCR reads again in MiXCR, with one record for every CDR3 protein. The repertoire has some 200,000 distinct CDR3 sequences, approximately 6% of them found once; the top ten carry around 4.1%. Material: PBMCs, obtained before TCRalphabeta/CD19-depleted stem cell transplant. All receptors derive from a girl younger than two with combined immunodeficiency, due to receive a stem cell transplant.

This clonotype has a count of ten or more. The V call is TRBV21-1, the J call TRBJ1-1; the listed D gene, TRBD1, was not tested against the DNA. TRBV21-1 represents a pseudogene. The CDR3 spans 16 residues. The CDR3 DNA reads TGTGCCAGCAGCAAAGAGGGGACAGGGGGGAACACTGAAGCTTTCTTT. Its protein is CASSKEGTGGNTEAFF.

This clonotype was detected ten times or more. V and J are TRBV25-1 and TRBJ1-6; no firm D call. This CDR3 contains 15 residues. Trimming stripped 5 bases from V and 6 bases from J, with 14 bases between. From germline, CDR1 is MGHDK and CDR2 SYGVNS. For the CDR3, the DNA is TGTGCCAGCAGTCCCACCGGGGTTCTTAATTCACCCCTCCACTTT. Amino acid sequence: CASSPTGVLNSPLHF.

Ten or more counts support this clonotype. This rearrangement joins TRBV15 to TRBJ2-1; 8 bases agree with TRBD2. The germline CDR1 and CDR2 sequences are LNHNV and YYDKDF (reference sequence). This CDR3 is built from 15 residues. Unmatched junction bases numbered 5, after V lost 0 bases and J lost 7 bases. Here the CDR3 reads CATSRDLAGPNEQFF. CDR3 coding DNA: TGTGCCACCAGCAGAGATTTAGCGGGACCAAATGAGCAGTTCTTC.

This clonotype was seen a handful of times. The genes are TRBV7-6 and TRBJ2-5, with unresolved D. This CDR3 contains 15 residues. The V gene lost 1 base and the J gene lost 2 bases, with 11 bases spanning the gap. The germline V gene encodes CDR1 SGHVS and CDR2 FNYEAQ. CDR3: CASSLVPGRQETQYF. The DNA for the CDR3 is TGTGCCAGCAGCTTAGTTCCCGGGCGTCAAGAGACCCAGTACTTC. The full variable domain, rest sourced from reference TRBV7-6 and TRBJ2-5, is GAGVSQSPRYKVTKRGQDVALRCDPISGHVSLYWYRQALGQGPEFLTYFNYEAQQDKSGLPNDRFSAERPEGSISTLTIQRTEQRDSAMYRCASSLVPGRQETQYFGPGTRLLVL.

This clonotype showed up just a few times. The chain combines TRBV20-1 with TRBJ2-7; D is possibly TRBD1 or TRBD2 (6 bases each). This CDR3 spans 16 amino acids. Looked up from germline, CDR1 is DFQATT and CDR2 is SNEGSKA (reference sequence). Trimming took 0 bases from V and 0 from J, leaving 15 bases between them. The CDR3 loop reads CSARDPKGEASYEQYF. In DNA, the CDR3 is TGCAGTGCTAGAGACCCTAAGGGGGAGGCCTCCTACGAGCAGTACTTC.

This clonotype was seen repeatedly, ten times or more. The rearrangement uses TRBV11-3 and TRBJ2-1, with a tentative D call TRBD2 (5 bases). The V gene's germline CDR1 is SGHNT and CDR2 YENEEA. CDR3 length equals 15 residues. With 5 bases removed from V and 2 bases from J, the gap between germline ends came to 13 bases. The CDR3, as DNA: TGTGCCAGCAGCCCTCTAGCTGGCACCTACAATGAGCAGTTCTTC. It codes for CASSPLAGTYNEQFF.

This chain joins TRBV11-2 and TRBJ1-1; a weak D match, TRBD1 (5 bases). The ends were cut back, 5 bases at V and 8 bases at J, with 21 bases in the middle. Germline V gene sequence: CDR1 SGHAT, CDR2 FQNNGV. The CDR3 is 15 residues long. The CDR3 is CASSTFPTRTLEAFF. CDR3 DNA: TGTGCCAGCAGCACCTTCCCGACGAGGACACTAGAAGCTTTCTTT.

This clonotype has at least ten counts. In nucleotides, the CDR3 is TGTGCCGGACGGGACAGGGGTAACTATGGCTACACCTTC. Protein: CAGRDRGNYGYTF. The rearrangement uses TRBV13 and TRBJ1-2; TRBD1 matches 10 bases. V dropped 11 bases and J dropped 1; count of bases not matched to a gene: 4. The CDR3 extends over 13 amino acids. The V gene's germline CDR1 is PRHDT and CDR2 FYEKMQ (reference sequence).

This clonotype has ten or more counts. The chain uses TRBV20-1 and TRBJ2-7, with 8 nucleotides matching TRBD1. CDR1 is DFQATT, CDR2 SNEGSKA, per germline (reference sequence). The CDR3 totals 15 residues. J was trimmed by 7 bases and V by 5 bases; bases with no gene match: 16. DNA of the CDR3: TGCAGTGCTCAGGACCGGGACAGGAATTTGGGGGAGCAGTACTTC. The encoded protein is CSAQDRDRNLGEQYF.

This clonotype was counted ten times or more. The chain is built from TRBV29-1 and TRBJ1-3; D is undetermined. V was trimmed by 5 bases and J by 0 bases, leaving 11 bases between them. CDR3 length: 14 residues. The V gene's germline CDR1 is SQVTM and CDR2 ANQGSEA. CDR3 residues: CSVPDDRSGNTIYF. For the CDR3, the DNA is TGCAGCGTTCCCGACGACCGCTCTGGAAACACCATATATTTT.

This clonotype has a count of ten or more. The V and J genes are TRBV7-3 and TRBJ2-3, with TRBD2 matching 11 bases. Losses at the gene ends were 3 bases for V and 6 bases for J; bases not matched to a gene: 8. Germline CDR1 is SGHTA and CDR2 is FQGTGA. The CDR3 length is 16 residues. Written as DNA, the CDR3 is TGTGCCAGCAGCTTTGCGACTAGCGGGAATTCGGATACGCAGTATTTT. Residues: CASSFATSGNSDTQYF.

The chain combines TRBV14 with TRBJ2-1; 12 positions agree with TRBD2. Germline trimming cut 3 bases from V and 7 bases from J; bases unmatched to any gene: 10. Per germline, CDR1 SGHDN and CDR2 FVKESK. The CDR3 runs to 17 residues. The CDR3 DNA follows: TGTGCCAGCAGCCAGAGAGAGCAAACTAGCGGGAGGAATGAGCAGTTCTTC. Encoded protein: CASSQREQTSGRNEQFF.

There are many counts of this clonotype. The chain is built from TRBV4-1 and TRBJ2-2; TRBD2 might be the D (6 bases). V dropped 3 bases and J dropped 5 bases, with 10 bases sitting between them. This CDR3 has 14 amino acids. CDR1 and CDR2 (germline): MGHRA, YSYEKL. CDR3 residues: CASSHFGGTGELFF. DNA of the CDR3: TGCGCCAGCAGCCACTTCGGGGGAACCGGGGAGCTGTTTTTT.

There are a few counts of this clonotype. This rearrangement joins TRBV9 to TRBJ2-3; D is possibly TRBD1 (6 bases). Trimming cost V 4 bases and J 0 bases, with 15 bases left between them. The germline gives CDR1 SGDLS, CDR2 YYNGEE. The CDR3 covers 16 residues. The CDR3 spells CASSIDRIFSTDTQYF. DNA for the CDR3: TGTGCCAGCAGCATCGACAGGATTTTTAGCACAGATACGCAGTATTTT.

This clonotype was picked up many times. This rearrangement joins TRBV7-9 to TRBJ2-1; D remains ambiguous. The V end was cut by 4 bases, the J end by 0 bases, with 13 bases between. CDR1 is SEHNR and CDR2 is FQNEAQ in the germline V gene (reference sequence). This CDR3 is built from 16 residues. CDR3 in DNA: TGTGCCAGCAGCTCGAAGGTCGAAAGCTCCTACAATGAGCAGTTCTTC. Translation: CASSSKVESSYNEQFF.

This clonotype was observed many times. The chain combines TRBV13 with TRBJ2-1; D remains ambiguous. The V and J ends lost 4 bases and 8 bases respectively, with 15 bases between them. Germline CDR1 is PRHDT and CDR2 is FYEKMQ (reference sequence). The CDR3 is 14 amino acids. CDR3 sequence: CASSSRPVGDEQFF. The CDR3 DNA sequence: TGTGCCAGCAGCTCCCGACCGGTTGGGGATGAGCAGTTCTTC. Combining the CDR3 with reference TRBV13 and TRBJ2-1 gives the whole variable domain AAGVIQSPRHLIKEKRETATLKCYPIPRHDTVYWYQQGPGQDPQFLISFYEKMQSDKGSIPDRFSAQQFSDYHSELNMSSLELGDSALYFCASSSRPVGDEQFFGPGTRLTVL.

This clonotype was picked up many times. V usage is TRBV29-1 and J usage is TRBJ1-2; TRBD1 agrees at 7 bases. V dropped 2 bases and J dropped 8; count of bases not matched to a gene: 8. CDR1 and CDR2 from the germline V gene are SQVTM and ANQGSEA. CDR3 size: 13 residues. This chain's CDR3 is CSVEQGEERGYTF. CDR3 sequence (DNA): TGCAGCGTTGAACAGGGGGAAGAAAGGGGCTACACCTTC.

This clonotype was seen a few times. The rearrangement uses TRBV7-6 and TRBJ2-7, with TRBD2 matching 8 bases. Germline assignment: CDR1 SGHVS and CDR2 FNYEAQ. The CDR3 has 14 residues. J was trimmed by 5 bases and V by 7 bases; bases with no gene match: 10. The CDR3 loop is CASTPGLAGDEQYF. The CDR3 nucleotides read TGTGCCAGCACCCCTGGGCTAGCGGGCGACGAGCAGTACTTC.

Many counts were recorded for this clonotype. The V call is TRBV21-1, the J call TRBJ2-3; whether TRBD1, the table's D call, matches the DNA was not checked. TRBV21-1 is flagged as a pseudogene. The CDR3 length is 16 residues. The CDR3 is CASSKRAGGPTDTQYF. CDR3 nucleotides: TGTGCCAGCAGCAAACGGGCGGGGGGACCCACAGATACGCAGTATTTT.

In this sample, this clonotype turned up many times. The rearrangement links TRBV6-1 to TRBJ2-5; 9 bases match TRBD2. J was trimmed by 4 bases and V by 7 bases; bases with no gene match: 10. Per germline, CDR1 MNHNS and CDR2 SASEGT. The CDR3 is 15 amino acids. The CDR3 DNA reads TGTGCCAGCATGGCGGGGACTAGCTTTGCAGAGACCCAGTACTTC. Amino acids: CASMAGTSFAETQYF.

The V and J genes are TRBV11-2 and TRBJ2-1, with TRBD2 matching over 11 bases. Losses at the gene ends were 5 bases for V and 2 bases for J; bases not matched to a gene: 17. Germline V gives CDR1 SGHAT, CDR2 FQNNGV. The CDR3 totals 20 residues. The chain's CDR3 is CASSLTLEVGTSGAYNEQFF. The CDR3 region has the DNA TGTGCCAGCAGCCTCACGTTGGAGGTGGGGACTAGCGGAGCCTACAATGAGCAGTTCTTC.

This clonotype was seen repeatedly, ten times or more. The chain links TRBV11-2 to TRBJ2-3, with D hard to call. Germline CDR1 and CDR2: SGHAT and FQNNGV. The V gene lost 1 base and the J gene lost 2 bases, with 7 bases spanning the gap. CDR3 length equals 14 residues. DNA for the CDR3: TGTGCCAGCAGCTTAGTGCCGGACACAGATACGCAGTATTTT. Its protein product is CASSLVPDTDTQYF.

Ten or more counts support this clonotype. The chain is built from TRBV3-1 and TRBJ1-1; the D is unclear. Germline V CDR1 and CDR2: LGHDT, YNNKEL (reference sequence). The CDR3 runs to 13 residues. V was pared by 4 bases and J by 2 bases, with 8 bases between. CDR3 sequence: CASSPRPNTEAFF. Here the CDR3 DNA reads TGTGCCAGCAGCCCCCGGCCCAACACTGAAGCTTTCTTT.

There are many counts of this clonotype. The J gene is TRBJ1-1, the V gene TRBV6-2 or TRBV6-3, with D unresolved. The CDR3 extends over 17 amino acids. The germline CDR1 and CDR2 sequences are MNHEY and SVGEGT. The ends were cut back, 0 bases at V and 3 bases at J, with 17 bases in the middle. CDR3 sequence: CASSYSSGNSRDTEAFF. CDR3 bases: TGTGCCAGCAGTTACTCATCTGGGAACAGTCGTGACACTGAAGCTTTCTTT.

At least ten counts were recorded for this clonotype. This chain joins TRBV10-3 and TRBJ1-1; D gene uncertain. V lost 10 bases and J 0 bases, leaving 12 bases between the germline ends. The CDR3 is 13 amino acids. Germline-derived CDR1 and CDR2 are ENHRY and SYGVKD. The CDR3 sequence: CATKGGMNTEAFF. CDR3 bases: TGTGCCACCAAGGGAGGAATGAACACTGAAGCTTTCTTT.

This clonotype has ten or more counts. This chain joins TRBV5-1 and TRBJ2-3, with D possibly being TRBD1 (5 bases). Trimming left V 5 bases short and J 0 bases short, with 13 bases between. Germline values: CDR1 SGHRS, CDR2 YFSETQ. The CDR3 loop spans 15 amino acids. The CDR3 spells CASRRHRQSTDTQYF. The CDR3 coding sequence is TGCGCCAGCAGGAGGCACCGACAGAGCACAGATACGCAGTATTTT.

This sequence joins TRBV5-1 and TRBJ2-7; possible D gene TRBD1, 7 bases. Trimming left V 0 bases short and J 3 bases short, with 13 bases between. CDR3 length: 15 amino acids. Germline V gene sequence: CDR1 SGHRS, CDR2 YFSETQ. The CDR3 coding sequence is TGCGCCAGCAGCTTGGCGTCAGGGGGAGGCTACGAGCAGTACTTC. This encodes CASSLASGGGYEQYF.

This clonotype was seen many times. The chain is built from TRBV4-1 and TRBJ2-7; D might be TRBD2 (6 bases). Germline V gene lookup returns CDR1 MGHRA and CDR2 YSYEKL. The CDR3 covers 16 residues. The V end lost 1 base, the J end lost 3 bases, and 16 bases lay between the germline ends. This CDR3 reads CASSQGRQPGVYEQYF. For the CDR3, the DNA is TGCGCCAGCAGCCAAGGGAGGCAACCGGGAGTCTACGAGCAGTACTTC.

This clonotype has ten or more counts. The CDR3 DNA is TGTGCCAGCACTCCAGATCGTTATAGCAATCAGCCCCAGCATTTT. Translation gives CASTPDRYSNQPQHF. The rearrangement joins TRBV6-2 or TRBV6-3 to TRBJ1-5, with D unclear. This CDR3 is built from 15 residues. Trimming cost V 7 bases and J 0 bases, with 13 bases left between them. Germline CDR1 reads MNHEY; CDR2 reads SVGEGT.

The V gene is TRBV18, the J gene TRBJ2-7; 7 bases agree with TRBD1. Germline V gene sequence: CDR1 KGHSH, CDR2 LQKENI. The J segment lost 3 bases and the V segment lost 2 bases, leaving 4 bases of the junction unmatched. The CDR3 loop spans 14 amino acids. The DNA for the CDR3 is TGTGCCAGCTCACCAGACAGGGATGACTACGAGCAGTACTTC. Protein product: CASSPDRDDYEQYF. Full variable domain (rest looked up from reference TRBV18 and TRBJ2-7): NAGVMQNPRHLVRRRGQEARLRCSPMKGHSHVYWYRQLPEEGLKFMVYLQKENIIDESGMPKERFSAEFPKEGPSILRIQQVVRGDSAAYFCASSPDRDDYEQYFGPGTRLTVT.

This clonotype was counted ten times or more. The chain is built from TRBV29-1 and TRBJ2-1, with 10 bases identical to TRBD1. Germline CDR1 and CDR2: SQVTM and ANQGSEA. V shed 7 bases, J shed 2 bases, and the junction held 2 bases outside the gene matches. The CDR3 is 13 amino acids. The CDR3 is CSGGTGAYNEQFF. As DNA, the CDR3 is TGCAGCGGTGGGACAGGGGCCTACAATGAGCAGTTCTTC.

This clonotype came up many times. The chain recombines TRBV28 with TRBJ2-1; D is ambiguous. CDR1 is MDHEN and CDR2 is SYDVKM in the germline V gene. V lost 10 bases to trimming and J lost 0 bases, with 13 bases between them. The CDR3 is 14 amino acids. As DNA, the CDR3 is TGTGCCACCGAAGACTGGGTCTCCTACAATGAGCAGTTCTTC. Its protein is CATEDWVSYNEQFF.